This TCR beta chain was found in a study of shared clonotypes between healthy human individuals. Germline V gene lookup returns CDR1 SGDLS and CDR2 YYNGEE. The CDR3 contains 14 residues. Trimming took off 0 bases at V and 1 base at J, with 8 bases between the two ends. The data were produced by immunoSEQ multiplex PCR, yet TCRdb's version contains in-frame clones alone and is incomplete. The data show 2.3 million or so clones, more than 80% seen once. The V gene is TRBV9, the J gene TRBJ2-7; no clear D. The receptor was derived from a man younger than 30 in good health. Some clones in this sample may be carry-over from other donors' samples. The material sequenced was naive CD4+ T cells from PBMCs. Subset indicated: CD45RA+ positively selected. CDR3 DNA sequence: TGTGCCAGCAGCGTAGATCCAGTATCCTACGAGCAGTACTTC. Translation: CASSVDPVSYEQYF.